Included here is one T cell receptor beta chain sequence, with context. This receptor's antigen is unknown. Base qualities are not recorded, but no much larger clone differs from it by a single base. The CDR3 goes from the cysteine to the phenylalanine over 12 residues. Only the CDR3 portion is preserved as DNA: 36 bases, with reading frame beginning at the first base. CDR1 SQVTM and CDR2 ANQGSEA were looked up in the germline V gene. From V the trimming removes 4 bases and from J it removes 2 bases, while the gene matches leave 1 base of the junction unaccounted for. Ficoll-Paque density gradient centrifugation was the method used to isolate PBMCs. The data are from a study of T-cell memory formation after mild COVID-19 (dated by TCRdb to about 2021). Turning to the overall study: TCR sequence clusters from the two donors were found to be largely donor specific. In two donors, T-cell clones that expanded and contracted after mild COVID-19 were followed by sequencing TCRalpha and TCRbeta repertoires longitudinally. Two young, previously healthy adult volunteers, one female and one male, were included in the cohort.

TCRdb names Illumina NovaSeq 6000 as the instrument used. TCRalpha and TCRbeta cDNA libraries were constructed by 5'RACE with constant-segment primers, with sample barcodes and unique molecular identifiers being introduced. RNA was extracted from every sample with Trizol reagent. Amplification of the libraries took two PCR steps, and the second step added a second sample barcode plus Illumina TruSeq adapters. Sequencing of the libraries was done on an Illumina NovaSeq, producing 2 x 150 bp paired-end reads. The original methods were these. The reads were demultiplexed and collapsed into UMI-guided consensus sequences using migec v1.2.7. Using mixcr v2.1.11, UMI consensuses were aligned to TRA and TRB V and J templates and then assembled into clonotypes. Clonotypes were classified as expanded or contracted when called significant by both edgeR and NoisET, with noise models trained on biological replicates. For edgeR calls, a false discovery rate-adjusted p below 0.01 and a log2 fold-change threshold of 1 were applied. As an exploratory analysis of dynamics, max-normalized trajectories of the 1000 most abundant clonotypes were examined with PCA combined with hierarchical clustering. Separately sequenced CD4+ and CD8+ repertoires were used to assign a CD4 or CD8 phenotype to each responding clone. Through fastp at Q25 and MiXCR, TCRdb rebuilt clones from the public reads, retaining in-frame beta chains. One record per CDR3 amino acid sequence lists the most common genes and DNA. The V and J calls were determined by TCRdb, not by the authors. This sample is represented by fewer than 250,000 distinct CDR3 sequences; around 18% of them were singletons. The ten largest clones represent roughly 2.4% of the sample.

Findings and caveats that apply to the study as a whole: SARS-CoV-2 specificity of the second-wave clones peaking on day 37 was not confirmed. Contracting CD4+ clones were located mainly in the CM and EM memory subsets, whereas CD8+ clones were found to be enriched in EMRA. Balanced CD4/CD8 phenotypes were observed for clones contracting from day 15 to 85, whereas a bias towards CD4+ was observed for a second wave of clones expanding from day 15 to 37. Only a couple of mild cases were covered by the study, and larger cohorts that include severe cases with pre-infection samples were considered necessary. Some responding clones were found in pre-infection memory, which suggests that pre-existing cross-reactive memory T cells took part in the SARS-CoV-2 response.

The source is an adult woman who had mild COVID-19 (a few samples of this study predate the infection). The sample titles of this study are shuffled in the database, so cell type and time point are left out; the donor was told from shared clones. The sample taken for sequencing was PBMCs or a T cell subset sorted from them (not recorded which). The rearrangement combines TRBV29-1 with TRBJ2-7; the central 8 bases match TRBD1. The CDR3 loop reads CSVAQGAYEQYF. The DNA reads TGCAGCGTTGCACAGGGGGCCTACGAGCAGTACTTC.